The clone carrying this T cell receptor (beta chain) has just one count. The antigen is not known. These data come from a study of neoadjuvant nivolumab and ipilimumab in lung cancer. Germline trimming cut 0 bases from V and 2 bases from J; bases unmatched to any gene: 6. This CDR3 region has 16 residues. From germline, CDR1 is SGHRS and CDR2 YFSETQ. TCRdb's copy holds only in-frame clones and misses some; the assay was immunoSEQ multiplex PCR. Of over 25,000 clones in the sample, approximately 84% were seen once. General observations from the study: Blood richness before therapy tracked richness in tumors resected after neoadjuvant therapy.

Sample: peripheral blood, taken before neoadjuvant nivolumab, alone or with ipilimumab. This chain links TRBV5-1 with TRBJ2-3; 7 bases align to TRBD1. This receptor was taken from an adult with non-small cell lung cancer. In DNA form, the CDR3 reads TGCGCCAGCAGCTTGGCCGTAGGGGGCTACACAGATACGCAGTATTTT. Translating it yields CASSLAVGGYTDTQYF.